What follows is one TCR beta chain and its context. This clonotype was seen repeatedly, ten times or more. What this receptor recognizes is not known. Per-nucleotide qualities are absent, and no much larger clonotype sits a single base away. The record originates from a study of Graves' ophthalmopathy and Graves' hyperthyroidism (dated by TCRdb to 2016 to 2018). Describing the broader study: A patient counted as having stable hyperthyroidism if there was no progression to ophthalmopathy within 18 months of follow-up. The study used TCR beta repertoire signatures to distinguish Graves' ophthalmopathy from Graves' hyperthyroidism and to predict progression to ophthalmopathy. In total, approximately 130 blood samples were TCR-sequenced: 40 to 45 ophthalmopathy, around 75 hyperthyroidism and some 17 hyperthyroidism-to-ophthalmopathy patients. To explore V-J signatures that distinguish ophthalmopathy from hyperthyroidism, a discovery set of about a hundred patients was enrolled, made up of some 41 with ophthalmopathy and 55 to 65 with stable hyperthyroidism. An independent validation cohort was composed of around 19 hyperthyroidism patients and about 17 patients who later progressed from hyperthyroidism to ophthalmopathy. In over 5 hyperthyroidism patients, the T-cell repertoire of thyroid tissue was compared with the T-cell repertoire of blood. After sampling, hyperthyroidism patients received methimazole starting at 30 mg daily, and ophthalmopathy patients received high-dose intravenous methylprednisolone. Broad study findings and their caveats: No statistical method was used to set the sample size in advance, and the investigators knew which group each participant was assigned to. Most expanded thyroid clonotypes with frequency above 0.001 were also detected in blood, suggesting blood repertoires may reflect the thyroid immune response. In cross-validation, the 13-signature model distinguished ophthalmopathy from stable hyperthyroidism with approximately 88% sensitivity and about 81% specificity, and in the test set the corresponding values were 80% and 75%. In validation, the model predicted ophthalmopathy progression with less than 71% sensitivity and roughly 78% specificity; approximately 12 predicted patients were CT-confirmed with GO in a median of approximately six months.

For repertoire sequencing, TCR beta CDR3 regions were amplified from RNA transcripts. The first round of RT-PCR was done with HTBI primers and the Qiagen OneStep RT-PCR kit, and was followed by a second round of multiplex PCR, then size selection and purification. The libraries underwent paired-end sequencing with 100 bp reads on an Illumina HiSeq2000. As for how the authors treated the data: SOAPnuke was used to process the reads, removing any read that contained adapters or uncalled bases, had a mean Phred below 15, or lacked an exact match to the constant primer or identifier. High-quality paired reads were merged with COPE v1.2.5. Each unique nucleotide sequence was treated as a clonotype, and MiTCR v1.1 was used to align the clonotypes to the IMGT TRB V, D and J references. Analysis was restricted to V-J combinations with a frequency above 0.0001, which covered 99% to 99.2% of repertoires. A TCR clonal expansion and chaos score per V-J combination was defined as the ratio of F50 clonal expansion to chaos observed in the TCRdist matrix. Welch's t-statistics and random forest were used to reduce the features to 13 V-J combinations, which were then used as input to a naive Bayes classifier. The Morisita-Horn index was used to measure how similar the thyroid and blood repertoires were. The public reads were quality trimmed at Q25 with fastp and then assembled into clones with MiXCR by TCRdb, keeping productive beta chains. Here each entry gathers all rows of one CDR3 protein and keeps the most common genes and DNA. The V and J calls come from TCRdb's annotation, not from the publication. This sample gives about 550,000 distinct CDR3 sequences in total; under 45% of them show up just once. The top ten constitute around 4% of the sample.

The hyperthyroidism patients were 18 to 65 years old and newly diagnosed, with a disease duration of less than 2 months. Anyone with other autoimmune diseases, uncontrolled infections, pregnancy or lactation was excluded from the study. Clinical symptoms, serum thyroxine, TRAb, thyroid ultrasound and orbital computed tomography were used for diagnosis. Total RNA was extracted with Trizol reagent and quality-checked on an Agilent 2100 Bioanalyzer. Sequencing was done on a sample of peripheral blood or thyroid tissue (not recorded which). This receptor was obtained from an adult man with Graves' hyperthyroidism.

The nucleotides read TGCAGCGTTGAAGATCGGAGGCAGGGGAAGGGCGGGGAGCTGTTTTTT. The resulting protein is CSVEDRRQGKGGELFF. The chain couples TRBV29-1 to TRBJ2-2; the D gene is possibly TRBD1, with 6 bases matching. The germline V gene provides CDR1 SQVTM and CDR2 ANQGSEA. Spanning cysteine to phenylalanine, the CDR3 consists of 16 amino acids. Only CDR3 DNA is held: 48 bases, read in frame from base 1. V is cut by 0 bases and J by 7 bases, and the space between the germline ends is 18 bases.